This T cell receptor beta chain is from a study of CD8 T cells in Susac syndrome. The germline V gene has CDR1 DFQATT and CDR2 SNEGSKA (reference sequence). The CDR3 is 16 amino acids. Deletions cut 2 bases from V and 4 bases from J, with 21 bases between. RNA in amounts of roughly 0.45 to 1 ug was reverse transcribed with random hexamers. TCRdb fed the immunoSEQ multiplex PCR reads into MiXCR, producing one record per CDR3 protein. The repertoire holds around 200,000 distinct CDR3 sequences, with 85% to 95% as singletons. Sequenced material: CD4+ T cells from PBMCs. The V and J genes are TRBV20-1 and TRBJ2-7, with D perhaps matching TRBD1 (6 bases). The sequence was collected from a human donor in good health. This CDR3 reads CSARLGARDNRYEQYF. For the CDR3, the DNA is TGCAGTGCTAGATTGGGGGCCCGGGACAACAGGTACGAGCAGTACTTC.